This T cell receptor beta chain originates from a study of Ad26.COV2.S vaccination and SARS-CoV-2 variants. Treatment defined: approximately 18 received Ad26.COV2.S at low or high dose, single or two shots; 5 received placebo; per-sample allocation not given. On day 63 after the first injection, vaccine and placebo recipients gave samples. Donation came from an adult in Boston who was aged 18-55 years. Here immunoSEQ multiplex PCR was the method, and the copy in TCRdb shows in-frame clones only, minus some. The sample has about 680,000 clones; roughly nine tenths are singletons. This clone was picked up one time. Germline loops: CDR1 LGHNT, CDR2 FRNRAP. Trimming stripped 5 bases from V and 10 bases from J, with 8 bases between. The CDR3 totals 10 residues.

The chain carries TRBV12-5 and TRBJ1-1; no firm D call. This clonotype was sampled from a person between 18 and 65 years old who received the Ad26.COV2.S COVID-19 vaccine or a placebo. Sequencing was performed on peripheral blood, taken in a trial of Ad26.COV2.S vaccine versus placebo. In DNA form, the CDR3 reads TGTGCTAGTGGTGCCTTTCGAGCTTTCTTT. It specifies CASGAFRAFF.